This T cell receptor (beta chain) came from a study of cytomegalovirus exposure and HLA in healthy donors. Study observations and caveats: Using the classifier, cytomegalovirus status was reportedly diagnosed with high specificity and sensitivity. The study designated 150 or so TCR beta chains cytomegalovirus-associated. Among donors in an Asian-associated ancestry cluster, a later analysis reportedly found fewer N-insertions than the approximately 670-donor mean.

As concerns this clone: The antigen remains undetermined.

V was trimmed by 1 base and J by 5 bases, leaving 18 bases between them. The length of the CDR3 is 16 residues. The germline V gene encodes CDR1 MGHRA and CDR2 YSYEKL. With 60 Vbeta and 13 Jbeta primers, the PCR was carried out. Profiling relied on immunoSEQ multiplex PCR, and the TCRdb table lists in-frame clones only, not all of them. The sample lists roughly 140,000 clones; 75% to 80% were seen once. The sequence was collected from a woman under 30 in good health and CMV-seropositive. Source material: PBMCs. The chain joins TRBV4-1 to TRBJ2-7; possibly TRBD2 for D (6 bases). The CDR3 sequence is CASSQVLAQRRDEQYF. The CDR3 coding sequence is TGCGCCAGCAGCCAAGTCTTGGCGCAAAGGAGGGACGAGCAGTACTTC.